The entry that follows covers one TCR beta chain sequence. No cognate antigen has been identified for it. An end of the junction does not agree with germline; a read error may underlie this. The data were taken from a study of tumor-infiltrating lymphocytes in primary liver carcinoma (TCRdb year 2017). About the investigation overall: Of the five patients (three men and two women, aged 30 to 69 years), four had hepatocellular carcinoma and one had combined HCC and intrahepatic cholangiocarcinoma. The five patients had tumors staged T1-T3 N0M0, with maximum diameters ranging from roughly 4 to 10 cm. Roughly 3.5 to 7.5 million productive TCRbeta reads were obtained per sample, and no significant difference in read depth was found between tissue types. For each liver tumor, the study sampled five regions along with adjacent normal tissue and blood, and applied TCRbeta repertoire sequencing, expression microarrays and whole-exome sequencing. A total of about 35 specimens from 5 patients, comprising approximately 25 tumor regions, 5 adjacent noncancerous liver tissues and 5 peripheral blood samples, were covered by TCRbeta repertoire sequencing. Agilent mRNA microarray profiling was performed on the approximately 25 tumor region samples to relate TCRbeta repertoire diversity to the local molecular phenotype. Reproducibility between technical replicate repertoires was high, with correlation coefficients above 0.95 and mean shared-clone rates near 0.89. The investigation overall reported the following: Since the samples were bulk and unsorted, there was no way to compare CD4+ and CD8+ T cell repertoires. Because sequencing covered only the TCR beta chain and unpaired alpha chains were not captured, true repertoire diversity is likely underestimated. A significantly larger repertoire fraction was made up by the top 250 clones in tumors than in blood (p = 0.039). With just four or five patients in the study, the authors point out that the findings should be validated in a larger study. Consistent with antigen-driven expansion, pairs of tumor regions showed higher repertoire overlap (mean around 36%) than either tumor-adjacent pairs (around 17%) or tumor-blood pairs (around 15%). Only about 7.5-25% of top clones were found in all five regions of a tumor, suggesting spatial heterogeneity of tumor-infiltrating T cells.

Total RNA and DNA were co-extracted from about 19-30 mg of bulk tissue with the AllPrep DNA/RNA mini kit, without cell sorting. Surgical resection was performed in China between late 2015 and early 2016 on about five patients with histopathologically diagnosed primary liver carcinoma. Chronic HBV infection was present in the patients, and the patients were treatment-naive at sampling. Each tumor was sampled at five spatially separated regions: the tumor centre plus the superior, inferior, left-lateral and right-lateral poles. Histology showed that every tumor sample contained more than 85% viable tumor cells. Pieces of fresh tumor and adjacent tissue were cut in half, with one half kept in RNAlater at -80 degrees C and the other half sent for histology. Reading from cysteine to phenylalanine, the CDR3 counts 14 amino acids. The sequence is cut down to CDR3 DNA, 42 bases in frame from base 1. CDR1 and CDR2, looked up from the germline V gene (reference sequence), are SGHKS and YYEKEE.

A constant-region primer and ProtoScript II reverse transcriptase were used to reverse-transcribe TCRbeta-specific cDNA from roughly 480 ng total RNA. Three nested multiplex PCR rounds, following a slightly modified ARM-PCR procedure, were used to build the TCRbeta libraries. Each of the first two PCR rounds ran for 9 to 10 cycles using multiplex TRBV1-TRBV30 forward primers together with a Cbeta reverse primer. A final 25-cycle PCR with Deep VentR polymerase added sample barcodes and Illumina adapters. Before sequencing, amplicons of 200-500 bp were purified from gel using a QIAquick gel extraction kit. An Illumina HiSeq 2500 was used to sequence the TCRbeta amplicons with 250-bp paired-end reads. The source study handled its data this way. Reads were quality-trimmed with Trimmomatic v0.33, and paired reads were merged with FLASH v1.2.11 to recover full CDR3 sequences. V, D and J germline segments were assigned to the rearranged TCRbeta sequences by MiGEC v1.2.1b. VDJtools v1.0.0 computed clonotype statistics and Shannon-Wiener diversity indices. To cut down on sampling bias, every analysis after diversity analysis relied on just the 250 most abundant clonotypes from each sample. TCRdb took the public reads, trimmed them with fastp at Q25, ran MiXCR for clone calling and kept in-frame beta chains. All rows with the same CDR3 protein become a single entry with the most common DNA and genes. None of the V and J calls come from the authors' own analysis; TCRdb made them. In all, the sample holds roughly 120,000 distinct CDR3 sequences, and 64% of those were seen once. The ten most abundant clones make up less than 10% of the sample.

Sequenced: liver tumor tissue from sampling region 3. Explained via the paper, the cell subset or site label denotes: tumor region T3, left-lateral pole. The sequence joins TRBV5-5 to TRBJ1-1; there is no confident call for the D gene. The source of this sequence is an older woman with primary liver carcinoma and hepatitis B virus infection. DNA sequence: TGCGCCAGCAGCTTTCCGACAAGGAACACTGAAGCTCTCTTT. This sequence encodes CASSFPTRNTEALF.